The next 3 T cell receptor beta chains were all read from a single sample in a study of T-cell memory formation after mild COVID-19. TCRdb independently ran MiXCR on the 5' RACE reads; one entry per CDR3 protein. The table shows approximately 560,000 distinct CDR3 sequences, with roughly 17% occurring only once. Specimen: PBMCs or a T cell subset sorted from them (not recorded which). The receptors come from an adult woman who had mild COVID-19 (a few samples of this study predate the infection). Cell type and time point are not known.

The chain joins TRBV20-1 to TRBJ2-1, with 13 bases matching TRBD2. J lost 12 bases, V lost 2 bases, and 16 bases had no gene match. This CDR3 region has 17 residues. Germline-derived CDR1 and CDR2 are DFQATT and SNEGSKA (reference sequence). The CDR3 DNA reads TGCAGTGCTAGAATTTCCACTGTCGAAACTAGCGGGAGGGTGCAGTTCTTC. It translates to CSARISTVETSGRVQFF.

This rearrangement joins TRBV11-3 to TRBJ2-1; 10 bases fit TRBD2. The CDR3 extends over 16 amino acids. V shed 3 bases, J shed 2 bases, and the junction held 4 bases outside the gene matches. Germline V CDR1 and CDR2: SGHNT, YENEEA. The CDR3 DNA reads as TGTGCCAGCAGCTTCCGAAGCGGGGGGGCCTACAATGAGCAGTTCTTC. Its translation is CASSFRSGGAYNEQFF. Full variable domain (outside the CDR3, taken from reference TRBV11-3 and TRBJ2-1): EAGVVQSPRYKIIEKKQPVAFWCNPISGHNTLYWYLQNLGQGPELLIRYENEEAVDDSQLPKDRFSAERLKGVDSTLKIQPAELGDSAVYLCASSFRSGGAYNEQFFGPGTRLTVL.

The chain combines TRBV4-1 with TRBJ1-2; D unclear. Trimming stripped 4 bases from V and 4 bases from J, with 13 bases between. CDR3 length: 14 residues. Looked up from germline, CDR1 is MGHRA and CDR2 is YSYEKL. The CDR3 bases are TGCGCCAGCAGCCCTCTTTGGGGAAGCTATGGCTACACCTTC. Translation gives CASSPLWGSYGYTF.